This is a list of T cell receptor beta chains from one sample in a study of blood T cell repertoires in COVID-19. Profiling relied on immunoSEQ multiplex PCR, and the TCRdb table lists in-frame clones only, not all of them. The sample consists of some 240,000 clones, 84% of them appearing once. The sequencing input was PBMCs or T cells enriched from blood (not recorded which). The receptors derive from a man younger than 40 with acute COVID-19. The conserved cysteine and the conserved F or W are not part of the CDR3 here. Fields, in order: J gene, V gene, CDR3 protein.

>TRBJ2-1|TRBV19
ASSSGVNEQF
>TRBJ2-1|TRBV12-3/TRBV12-4
ASSFRVGQF
>TRBJ1-5|TRBV7-2
ASSLDRREGPQH
>TRBJ1-4|TRBV5-3
ARSKLGTAIRGKLF
>TRBJ2-6|TRBV5-4
ASSFRGGQANVLT
>TRBJ1-1|TRBV3-1/TRBV3-2
ASSYGQGQTEAF
>TRBJ1-1|TRBV24-1
ATTQGAGTEAF
>TRBJ2-1|TRBV7-9
ASSFSGRDNEQF
>TRBJ1-1|TRBV19
ASSIMTEGTEAF
>TRBJ2-1|TRBV9
ASSPPGTSGYNEQF
>TRBJ1-6|TRBV10-2
ASSEGTLFSDSPLH
>TRBJ1-1|TRBV11-2
ASSFDRNTEAF
>TRBJ2-5|TRBV19
ASSMGTALETQY
>TRBJ1-1|TRBV19
ASSIAGNNEAF
>TRBJ2-1|TRBV7-9
ASSFTSGQTNEQF
>TRBJ2-1|TRBV6-1
ASSERRGGGDEQF
>TRBJ1-6|TRBV6-5
ASSFDRVRDNSPLH
>TRBJ1-6|TRBV4-3
ASSQLGQGSPLH
>TRBJ1-2|TRBV5-5
ASSFEMSSNYGYT
>TRBJ2-6|TRBV28
ASYTGANVLT
>TRBJ2-1|TRBV2
ASSETLAGGTTGGEQF
>TRBJ1-4|TRBV12-3/TRBV12-4
ASSLRLNEKLF
>TRBJ2-3|TRBV5-1
ASSSGVTDTQY
>TRBJ1-3|TRBV18
ASSKDRHSGNTIY